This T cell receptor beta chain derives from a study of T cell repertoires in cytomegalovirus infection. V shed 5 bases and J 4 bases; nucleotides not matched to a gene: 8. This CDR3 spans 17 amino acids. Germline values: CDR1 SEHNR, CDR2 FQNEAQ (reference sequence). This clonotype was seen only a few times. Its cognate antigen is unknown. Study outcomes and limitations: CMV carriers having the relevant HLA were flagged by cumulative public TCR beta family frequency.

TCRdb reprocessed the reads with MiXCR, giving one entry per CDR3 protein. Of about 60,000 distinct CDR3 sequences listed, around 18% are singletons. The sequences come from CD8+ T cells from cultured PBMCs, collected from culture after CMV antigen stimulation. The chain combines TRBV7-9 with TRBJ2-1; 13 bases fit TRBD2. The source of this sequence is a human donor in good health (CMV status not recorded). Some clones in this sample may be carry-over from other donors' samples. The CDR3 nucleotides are TGTGCCAGCAGCATCCACGGGACTAGCGGGACGTACAATGAGCAGTTCTTC. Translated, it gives CASSIHGTSGTYNEQFF.